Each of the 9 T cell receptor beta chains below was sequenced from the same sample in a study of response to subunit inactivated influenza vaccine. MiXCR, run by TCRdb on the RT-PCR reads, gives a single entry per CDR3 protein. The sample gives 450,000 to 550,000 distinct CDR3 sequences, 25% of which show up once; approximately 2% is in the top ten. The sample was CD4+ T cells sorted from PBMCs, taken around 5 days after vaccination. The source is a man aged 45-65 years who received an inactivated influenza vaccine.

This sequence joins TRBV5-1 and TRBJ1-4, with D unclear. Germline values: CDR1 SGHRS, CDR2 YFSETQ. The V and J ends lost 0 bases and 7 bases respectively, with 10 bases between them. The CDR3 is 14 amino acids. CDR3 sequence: CASSLVDVGEKLFF. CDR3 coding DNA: TGCGCCAGCAGCTTGGTAGATGTTGGTGAAAAACTGTTTTTT.

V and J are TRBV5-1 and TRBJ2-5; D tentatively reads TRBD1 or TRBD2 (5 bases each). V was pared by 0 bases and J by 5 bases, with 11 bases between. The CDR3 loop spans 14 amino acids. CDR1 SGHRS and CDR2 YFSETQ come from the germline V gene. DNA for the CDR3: TGCGCCAGCAGCTTGGACAGGCCGGGGGAGACCCAGTACTTC. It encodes CASSLDRPGETQYF. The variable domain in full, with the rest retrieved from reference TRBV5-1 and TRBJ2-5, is KAGVTQTPRYLIKTRGQQVTLSCSPISGHRSVSWYQQTPGQGLQFLFEYFSETQRNKGNFPGRFSGRQFSNSRSEMNVSTLELGDSALYLCASSLDRPGETQYFGPGTRLLVL.

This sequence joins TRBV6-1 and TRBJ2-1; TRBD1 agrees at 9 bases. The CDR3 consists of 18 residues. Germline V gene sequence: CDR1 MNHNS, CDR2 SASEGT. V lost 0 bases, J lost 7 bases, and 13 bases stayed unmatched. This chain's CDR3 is CASSEALYGTGGLNEQFF. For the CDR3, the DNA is TGTGCCAGCAGTGAAGCGCTTTATGGAACAGGGGGCTTGAATGAGCAGTTCTTC.

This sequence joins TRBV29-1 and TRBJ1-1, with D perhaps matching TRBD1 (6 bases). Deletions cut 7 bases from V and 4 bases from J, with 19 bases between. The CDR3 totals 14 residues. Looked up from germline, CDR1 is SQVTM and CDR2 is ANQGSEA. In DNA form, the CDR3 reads TGCAGCGCCCTCCGGGCAGGGGATAGCACTGAAGCTTTCTTT. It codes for CSALRAGDSTEAFF.

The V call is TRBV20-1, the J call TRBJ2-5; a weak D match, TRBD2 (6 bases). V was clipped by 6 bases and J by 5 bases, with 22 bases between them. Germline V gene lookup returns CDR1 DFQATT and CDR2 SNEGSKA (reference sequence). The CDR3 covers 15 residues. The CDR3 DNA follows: TGCAGTGCACACAGTGGGGGGTCGGCGAAGGAGACCCAGTACTTC. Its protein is CSAHSGGSAKETQYF.

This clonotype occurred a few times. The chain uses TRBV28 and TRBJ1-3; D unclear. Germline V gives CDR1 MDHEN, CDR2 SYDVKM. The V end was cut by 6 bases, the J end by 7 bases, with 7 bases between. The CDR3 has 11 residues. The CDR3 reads CASRTLNTIYF. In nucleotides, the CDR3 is TGTGCCAGCAGGACCCTCAACACCATATATTTT.

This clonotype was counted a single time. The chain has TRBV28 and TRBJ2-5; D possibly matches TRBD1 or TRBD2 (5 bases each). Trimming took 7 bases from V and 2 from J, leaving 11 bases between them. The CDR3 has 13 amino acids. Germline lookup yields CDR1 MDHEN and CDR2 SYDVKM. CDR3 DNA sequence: TGTGCCAGCAAGCGAGGGGCGCAAGAGACCCAGTACTTC. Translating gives CASKRGAQETQYF.

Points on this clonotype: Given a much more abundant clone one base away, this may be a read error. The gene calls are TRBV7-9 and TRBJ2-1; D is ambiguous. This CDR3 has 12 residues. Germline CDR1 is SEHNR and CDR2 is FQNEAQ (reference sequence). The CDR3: CASSLGWNGQFF. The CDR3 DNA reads TGTGCCAGCAGCTTAGGGTGGAATGGGCAGTTCTTC. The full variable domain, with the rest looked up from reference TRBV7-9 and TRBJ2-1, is DTGVSQNPRHKITKRGQNVTFRCDPISEHNRLYWYRQTLGQGPEFLTYFQNEAQLEKSRLLSDRFSAERPKGSFSTLEIQRTEQGDSAMYLCASSLGWNGQFFGPGTRLTVL.

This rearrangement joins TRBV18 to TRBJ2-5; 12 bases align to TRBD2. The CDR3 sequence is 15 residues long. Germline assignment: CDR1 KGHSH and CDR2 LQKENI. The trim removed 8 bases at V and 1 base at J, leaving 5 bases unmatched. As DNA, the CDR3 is TGTGCCAGCGCGAAGACTAGCGGGGGCCAAGAGACCCAGTACTTC. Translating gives CASAKTSGGQETQYF.